This TCR beta chain is from a study of blood T cell repertoires in COVID-19. For the study at large: PBMCs, B-cell-depleted T cells, or T cells provided the cDNA or gDNA that made up the material.

The V and J ends lost 6 bases and 0 bases, in that order; junction bases with no gene match: 12. The CDR3 spans 17 residues. Germline CDR1 reads LNHDA; CDR2 reads SQIVND (reference sequence). In assigning cohorts, the study relied on participant-reported clinical history. The repertoire was sequenced with immunoSEQ multiplex PCR; TCRdb's copy has only in-frame clones and lacks some. The sample has about 200,000 clones; roughly four fifths are singletons. The clonotype originates from a middle-aged man who had recovered from COVID-19. The chain links TRBV19 to TRBJ1-1; 8 bases are shared with TRBD1. Source material: PBMCs or T cells enriched from blood (not recorded which). The CDR3 nucleotides read TGTGCCAGTAGACCAACAACAGGACAGGGACTGAACACTGAAGCTTTCTTT. The encoded protein is CASRPTTGQGLNTEAFF. Filled out from reference TRBV19 and TRBJ1-1, the complete variable domain reads DGGITQSPKYLFRKEGQNVTLSCEQNLNHDAMYWYRQDPGQGLRLIYYSQIVNDFQKGDIAEGYSVSREKKESFPLTVTSAQKNPTAFYLCASRPTTGQGLNTEAFFGQGTRLTVV.